The source of this T cell receptor beta chain is a study of OX40 agonist ivuxolimab in advanced cancers. Study information: Patients were given ivuxolimab, an antibody that agonizes OX40 (CD134). Participants, around 80% male, averaged about 56 years of age, ranging from roughly 23 to 80.

Clones were read by immunoSEQ multiplex PCR, and TCRdb kept only the in-frame ones, dropping some. The sample consists of about 83,000 clones, approximately 90% of them appearing once. With regard to this clone: What it binds is not known.

V gave up 11 bases and J gave up 0 bases; unmatched junction bases: 8. CDR3 length: 16 residues. Germline V lookup: CDR1 SGHTA, CDR2 FQGNSA. Study-wide results and limits: More expanded clones were seen, on average, in CD8+ T cells than in CD4+. The authors also found low normalized T-cell clonal expansion in some nonresponders.

The rearrangement joins TRBV7-2 to TRBJ2-2, with 11 bases identical to TRBD2. The input for sequencing was CD4+ or CD8+ T cells sorted from blood, taken in a trial of the OX40 agonist ivuxolimab. This TCR was sampled from an adult with an advanced solid tumor such as melanoma, head and neck, liver or kidney cancer. The CDR3 sequence is CAEARLAGTNTGELFF. In nucleotides, the CDR3 is TGTGCCGAGGCCAGACTAGCGGGGACGAACACCGGGGAGCTGTTTTTT.